This paragraph covers one TCR beta chain sequence. The antigen this receptor binds is unknown. Base qualities are not recorded, but no much larger clone differs from it by a single base. Sequencing was performed on an Illumina HiSeq 2500. Quantitative 5'-RACE with molecular barcodes was used to prepare TCR beta libraries. On the study's bioinformatics: A new computational method based on a probabilistic model of VDJ rearrangement was used to identify disease-linked TCR variants. The public reads were reprocessed in TCRdb via fastp at Q25 and MiXCR, keeping in-frame beta chains. A single entry per CDR3 protein holds the most common genes and DNA from its merged rows. These V and J calls are TCRdb output, not the study's own analysis. Recorded for this sample are around 250,000 distinct CDR3 sequences; approximately 11% of them occurred a single time. The ten largest clones take up 6.8% of the sample.

Taken from cysteine to phenylalanine, the CDR3 has 14 residues. Of the read, only the CDR3 DNA is kept; its 42 bases are in frame from base 1. The germline V gene encodes CDR1 SGHTA and CDR2 FQGNSA. The junction shows trimming of 4 bases on V and 0 bases on J, plus 8 bases between the germline ends. The data were obtained in a study of CD8 T cells in ankylosing spondylitis (dated by TCRdb to the late 2010s). About the study as a whole: The study set out to find disease-linked TCR variants by profiling T cell receptor beta repertoires in ankylosing spondylitis patients and healthy donors. In total, the full study cohort was made up of roughly 110 healthy donors and approximately 27 ankylosing spondylitis patients. Peripheral blood was sampled, and synovial fluid was additionally collected from ankylosing spondylitis patients. Overall study outcomes, separate from this receptor: The disease-linked clones were reported to be significantly enriched in matched synovial fluid samples from ankylosing spondylitis patients. Some TCR beta motif variants had previously been reported in synovial fluid and blood of reactive arthritis patients, which suggested common disease-initiation mechanisms. The disease-linked clones had a CD8+ phenotype and were found at relatively low frequencies in peripheral blood. A TCR beta motif of roughly 8 highly homologous amino acid variants appeared characteristic of blood from ankylosing spondylitis patients.

The chain uses TRBV7-2 and TRBJ2-3; the D gene is perhaps TRBD1 or TRBD2, each of them matching over 5 bases. Source material: blood, either unsorted or a sorted T cell fraction (not recorded which). This TCR derives from a male donor with ankylosing spondylitis or in good health (not recorded which). The nucleotide sequence reads TGTGCCAGCAGCTCATGGGGGAGCACAGATACGCAGTATTTT. Its coded protein is CASSSWGSTDTQYF.